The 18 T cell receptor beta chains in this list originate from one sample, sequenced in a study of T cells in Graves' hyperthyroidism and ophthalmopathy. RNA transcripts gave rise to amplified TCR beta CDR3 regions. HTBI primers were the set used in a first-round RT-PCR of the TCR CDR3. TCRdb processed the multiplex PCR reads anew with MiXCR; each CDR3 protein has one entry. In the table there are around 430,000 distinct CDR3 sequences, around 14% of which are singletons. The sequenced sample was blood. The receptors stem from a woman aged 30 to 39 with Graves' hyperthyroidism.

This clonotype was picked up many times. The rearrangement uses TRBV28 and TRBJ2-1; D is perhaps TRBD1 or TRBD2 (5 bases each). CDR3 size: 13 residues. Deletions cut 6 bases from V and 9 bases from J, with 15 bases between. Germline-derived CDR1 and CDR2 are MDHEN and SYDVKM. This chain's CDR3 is CASRKYRGSEQFF. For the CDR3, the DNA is TGTGCCAGCAGGAAATACCGGGGCTCTGAGCAGTTCTTC.

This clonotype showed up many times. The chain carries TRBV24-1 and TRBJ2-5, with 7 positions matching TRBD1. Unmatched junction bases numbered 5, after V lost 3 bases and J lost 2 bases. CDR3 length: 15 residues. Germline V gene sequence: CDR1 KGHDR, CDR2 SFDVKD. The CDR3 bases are TGTGCCACCAGTGATGCTGACAGGGTTCAAGAGACCCAGTACTTC. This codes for CATSDADRVQETQYF.

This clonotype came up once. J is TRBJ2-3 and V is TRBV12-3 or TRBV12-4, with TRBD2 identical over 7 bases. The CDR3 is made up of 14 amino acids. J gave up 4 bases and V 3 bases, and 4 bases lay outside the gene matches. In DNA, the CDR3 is TGTGCCAGCAGTTTGGGAGGGCTCTCAGATACGCAGTATTTT. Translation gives CASSLGGLSDTQYF.

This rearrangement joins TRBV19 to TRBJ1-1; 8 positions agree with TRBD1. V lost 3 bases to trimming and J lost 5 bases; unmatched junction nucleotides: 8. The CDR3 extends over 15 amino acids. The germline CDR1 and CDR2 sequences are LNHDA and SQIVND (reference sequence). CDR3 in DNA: TGTGCCAGTAGTATCAGAGGACAGGGAGAAACTGAAGCTTTCTTT. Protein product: CASSIRGQGETEAFF.

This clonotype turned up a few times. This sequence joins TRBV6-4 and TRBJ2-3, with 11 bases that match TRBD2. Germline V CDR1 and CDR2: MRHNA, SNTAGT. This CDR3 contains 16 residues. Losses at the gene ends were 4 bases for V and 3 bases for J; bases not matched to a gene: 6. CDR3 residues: CASSVLAGEGTDTQYF. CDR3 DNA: TGTGCCAGCAGTGTACTAGCGGGAGAAGGGACAGATACGCAGTATTTT.

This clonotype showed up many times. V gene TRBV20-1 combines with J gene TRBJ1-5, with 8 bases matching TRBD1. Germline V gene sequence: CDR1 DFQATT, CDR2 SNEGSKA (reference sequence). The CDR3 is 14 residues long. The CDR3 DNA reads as TGCTCAACTCTAGGGGAGCAGGGGGCCGGGCCCCAGCATTTT. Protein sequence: CSTLGEQGAGPQHF.

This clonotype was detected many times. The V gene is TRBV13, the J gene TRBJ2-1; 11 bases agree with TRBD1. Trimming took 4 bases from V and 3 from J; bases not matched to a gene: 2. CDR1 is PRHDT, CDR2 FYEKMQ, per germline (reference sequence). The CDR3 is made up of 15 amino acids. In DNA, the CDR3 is TGTGCCAGCAGCTCCGGGACAGGGGGCTACAATGAGCAGTTCTTC. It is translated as CASSSGTGGYNEQFF.

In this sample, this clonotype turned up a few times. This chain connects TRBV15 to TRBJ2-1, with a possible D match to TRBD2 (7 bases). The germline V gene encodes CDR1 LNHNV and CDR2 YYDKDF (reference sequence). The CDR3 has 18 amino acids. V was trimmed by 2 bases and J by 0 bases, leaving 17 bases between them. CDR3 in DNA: TGTGCCACCAGCAGATGGGGGCTAGCGGCCAGCTCCTACAATGAGCAGTTCTTC. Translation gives CATSRWGLAASSYNEQFF.

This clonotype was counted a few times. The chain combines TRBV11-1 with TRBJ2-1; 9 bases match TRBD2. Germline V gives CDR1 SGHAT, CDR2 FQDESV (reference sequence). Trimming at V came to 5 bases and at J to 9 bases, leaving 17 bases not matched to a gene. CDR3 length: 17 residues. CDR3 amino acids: CASSPLGTSGPRGEQFF. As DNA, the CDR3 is TGTGCCAGCAGCCCTTTGGGTACTAGCGGGCCTAGGGGTGAGCAGTTCTTC.

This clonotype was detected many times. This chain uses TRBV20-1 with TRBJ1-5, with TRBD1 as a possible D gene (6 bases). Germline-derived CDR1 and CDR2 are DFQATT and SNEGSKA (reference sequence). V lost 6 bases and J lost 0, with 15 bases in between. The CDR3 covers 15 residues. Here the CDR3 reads CSAVSGQYSNQPQHF. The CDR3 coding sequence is TGCAGTGCCGTGAGCGGACAGTATAGCAATCAGCCCCAGCATTTT.

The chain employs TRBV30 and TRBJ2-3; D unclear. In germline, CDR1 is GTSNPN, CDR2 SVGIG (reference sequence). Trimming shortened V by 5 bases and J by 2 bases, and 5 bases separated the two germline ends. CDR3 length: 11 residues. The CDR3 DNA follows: TGTGCCTGGGCTATCACAGATACGCAGTATTTT. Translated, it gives CAWAITDTQYF.

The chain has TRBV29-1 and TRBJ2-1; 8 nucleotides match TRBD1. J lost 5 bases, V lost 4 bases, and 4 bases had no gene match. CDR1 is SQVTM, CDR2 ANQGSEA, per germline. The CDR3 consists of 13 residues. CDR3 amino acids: CSVVGTGNNEQFF. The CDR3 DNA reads TGCAGCGTTGTCGGGACAGGCAACAATGAGCAGTTCTTC.

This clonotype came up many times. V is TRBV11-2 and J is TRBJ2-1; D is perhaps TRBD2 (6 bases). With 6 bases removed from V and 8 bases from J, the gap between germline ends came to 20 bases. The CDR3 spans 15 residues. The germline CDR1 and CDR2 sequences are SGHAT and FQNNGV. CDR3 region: CASRIGSGPLDEQFF. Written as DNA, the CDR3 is TGTGCCAGCAGGATAGGGAGCGGGCCGTTGGATGAGCAGTTCTTC.

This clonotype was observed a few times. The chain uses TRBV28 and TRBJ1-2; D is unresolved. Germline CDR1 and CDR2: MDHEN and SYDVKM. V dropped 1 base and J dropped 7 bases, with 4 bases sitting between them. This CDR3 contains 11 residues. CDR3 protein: CASSLYGGYTF. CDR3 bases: TGTGCCAGCAGTTTATACGGTGGCTACACCTTC.

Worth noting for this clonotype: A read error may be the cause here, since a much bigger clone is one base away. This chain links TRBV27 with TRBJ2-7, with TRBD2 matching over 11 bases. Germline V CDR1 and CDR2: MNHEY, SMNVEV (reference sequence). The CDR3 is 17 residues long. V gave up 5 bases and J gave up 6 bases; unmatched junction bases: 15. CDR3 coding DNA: TGTGCCAGCAGTCCCCGGGTTAGCGGGAGGGCCCTAGGCGAGCAGTACTTC. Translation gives CASSPRVSGRALGEQYF.

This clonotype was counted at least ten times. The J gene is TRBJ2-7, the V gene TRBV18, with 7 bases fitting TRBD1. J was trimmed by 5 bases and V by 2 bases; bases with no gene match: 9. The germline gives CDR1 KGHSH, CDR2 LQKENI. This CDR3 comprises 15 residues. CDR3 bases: TGTGCCAGCTCACCAACTCGACAGGGAAAAAACGAGCAGTACTTC. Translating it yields CASSPTRQGKNEQYF.

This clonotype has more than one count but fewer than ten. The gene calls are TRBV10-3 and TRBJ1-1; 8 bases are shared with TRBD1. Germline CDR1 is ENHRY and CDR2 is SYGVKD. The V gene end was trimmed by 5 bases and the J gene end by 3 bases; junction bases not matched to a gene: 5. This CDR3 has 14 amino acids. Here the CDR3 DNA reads TGTGCCATCAGTCAGGGGGCTGGGTACACTGAAGCTTTCTTT. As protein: CAISQGAGYTEAFF.

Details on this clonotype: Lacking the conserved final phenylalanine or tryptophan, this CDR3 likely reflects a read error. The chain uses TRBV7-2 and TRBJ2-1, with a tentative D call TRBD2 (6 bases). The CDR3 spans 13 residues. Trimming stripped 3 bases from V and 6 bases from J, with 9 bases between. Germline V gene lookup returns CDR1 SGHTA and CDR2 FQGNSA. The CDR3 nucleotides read TGTGCCAGCAGCTTGACTAGTATCAATGAGCAGTTCCTC. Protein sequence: CASSLTSINEQFL.